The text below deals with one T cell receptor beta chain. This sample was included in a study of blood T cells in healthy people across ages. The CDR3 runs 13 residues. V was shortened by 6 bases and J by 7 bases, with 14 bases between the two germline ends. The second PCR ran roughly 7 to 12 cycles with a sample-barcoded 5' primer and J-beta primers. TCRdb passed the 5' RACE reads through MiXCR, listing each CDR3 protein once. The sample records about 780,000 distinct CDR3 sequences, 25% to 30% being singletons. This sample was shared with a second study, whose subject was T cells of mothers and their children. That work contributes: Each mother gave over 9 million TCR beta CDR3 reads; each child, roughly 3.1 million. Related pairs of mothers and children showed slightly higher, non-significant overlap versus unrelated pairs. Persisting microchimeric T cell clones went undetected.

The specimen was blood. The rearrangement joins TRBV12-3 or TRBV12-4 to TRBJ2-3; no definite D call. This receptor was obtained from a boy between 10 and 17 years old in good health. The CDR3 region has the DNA TGTGCCAGCAGCTTCCCCAACCACCATACGCAGTATTTT. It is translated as CASSFPNHHTQYF.